These 6 T cell receptor beta chains came from one sample sequenced in a study of blood T cells in healthy people across ages. Primed by a sample-barcoded 5' primer and a J-beta primer mix, a second PCR proceeded for about 7 to 12 cycles. TCRdb re-analysed the 5' RACE reads in MiXCR, keeping a single row per CDR3 protein. The table has about 580,000 distinct CDR3 sequences, 47% seen once; the top ten hold 20% to 25%. The sequenced sample was blood. The origin of the receptors is a man older than 75 in good health.

This clonotype was counted only a few times. This chain uses TRBV6-6 with TRBJ1-1, with a possible D match to TRBD1 (6 bases). The length of the CDR3 is 14 residues. Germline V CDR1 and CDR2: MNHNY, SVGAGI (reference sequence). The germline V and J ends were trimmed by 8 bases and 1 base, with 14 bases remaining between them. For the CDR3, the DNA is TGTGCCAGCGGACTGGGAGGGGGGAACACTGAAGCTTTCTTT. Amino acid sequence: CASGLGGGNTEAFF.

This clonotype came up a few times. This CDR3 is CSARDPGRNEQFF. The CDR3 DNA reads as TGCAGTGCTAGAGATCCGGGCCGGAATGAGCAGTTCTTC. This rearrangement joins TRBV20-1 to TRBJ2-1; D is undetermined. The CDR3 consists of 13 residues. CDR1 DFQATT and CDR2 SNEGSKA come from the germline V gene (reference sequence). Trimming stripped 0 bases from V and 7 bases from J, with 10 bases between.

The rearrangement joins TRBV4-3 to TRBJ2-7; 7 nucleotides agree with TRBD2. The V segment lost 1 base and the J segment 1 base; nucleotides outside the gene matches: 4. CDR3 size: 15 residues. Germline CDR1 is LGHNA and CDR2 is YSLEER. The CDR3 reads CASSQVRAGSYEQYF. In DNA form, the CDR3 reads TGCGCCAGCAGCCAAGTTCGAGCGGGGTCCTACGAGCAGTACTTC.

CDR3 region: CASSHEGRGQQETQYF. The CDR3, as DNA: TGTGCCAGCAGCCATGAGGGCCGGGGACAACAAGAGACCCAGTACTTC. The rearrangement links TRBV27 to TRBJ2-5; D is perhaps TRBD1 (6 bases). The CDR3 runs to 16 residues. The V gene lost 6 bases and the J gene lost 2 bases, with 19 bases spanning the gap. The germline CDR1 and CDR2 sequences are MNHEY and SMNVEV (reference sequence).

In DNA form, the CDR3 reads TGTGCCAGCAGTGAAGGCTGGAGACAGCCCCAGCATTTT. It encodes CASSEGWRQPQHF. The chain links TRBV6-1 to TRBJ1-5; D not resolved. V lost 1 base to trimming and J lost 7 bases, with 8 bases between them. The CDR3 spans 13 residues. Germline CDR1 is MNHNS and CDR2 is SASEGT.

The chain couples TRBV29-1 to TRBJ2-7; D is perhaps TRBD2 (5 bases). The length of the CDR3 is 14 residues. Trimming removed 4 bases from V and 5 bases from J, with 18 bases in between. CDR1 is SQVTM and CDR2 is ANQGSEA in the germline V gene. CDR3 DNA: TGCAGCGTTGCCGGAAGTACACTAGGCAACGAGCAGTACTTC. Translated, it gives CSVAGSTLGNEQYF.